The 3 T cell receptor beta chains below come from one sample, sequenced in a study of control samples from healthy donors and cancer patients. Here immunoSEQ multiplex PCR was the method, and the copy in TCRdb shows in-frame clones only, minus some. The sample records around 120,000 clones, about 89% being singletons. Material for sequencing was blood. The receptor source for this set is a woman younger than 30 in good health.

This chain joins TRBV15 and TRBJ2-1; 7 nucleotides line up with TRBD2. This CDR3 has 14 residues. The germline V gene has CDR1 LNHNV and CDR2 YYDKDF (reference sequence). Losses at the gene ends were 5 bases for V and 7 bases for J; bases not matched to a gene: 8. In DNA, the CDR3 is TGTGCCACCAGCGGACCGGCCGGGGGGAATGAGCAGTTCTTC. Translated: CATSGPAGGNEQFF.

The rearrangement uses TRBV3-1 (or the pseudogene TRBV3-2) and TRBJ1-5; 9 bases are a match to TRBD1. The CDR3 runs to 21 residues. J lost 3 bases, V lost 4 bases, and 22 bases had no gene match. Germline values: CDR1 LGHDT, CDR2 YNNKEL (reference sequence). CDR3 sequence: CASSRQDSRQGGVRHNQPQHF. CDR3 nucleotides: TGTGCCAGCAGCCGGCAAGACTCGAGACAGGGGGGGGTACGTCACAATCAGCCCCAGCATTTT.

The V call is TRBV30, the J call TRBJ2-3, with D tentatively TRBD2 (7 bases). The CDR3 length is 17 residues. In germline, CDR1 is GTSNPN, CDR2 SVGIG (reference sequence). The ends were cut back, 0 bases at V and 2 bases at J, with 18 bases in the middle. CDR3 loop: CAWSVRGRGTYTDTQYF. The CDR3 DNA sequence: TGTGCCTGGAGTGTACGGGGGCGGGGGACCTACACAGATACGCAGTATTTT.